These 30 T cell receptor beta chains originate from one sample sequenced in a study of cytomegalovirus exposure and HLA in healthy donors. PCR was performed using 60 Vbeta and 13 Jbeta primers. Produced via immunoSEQ multiplex PCR; TCRdb's table is partial and in-frame only. The table includes tens of thousands of clones, roughly 76% detected once. The sequenced sample consisted of PBMCs. The receptors shown here come from a woman in her thirties in good health and CMV-seronegative.

This clone showed up just once. This rearrangement joins TRBV6-5 to TRBJ2-7; D might be TRBD2 (5 bases). This CDR3 spans 13 amino acids. CDR1 MNHEY and CDR2 SVGAGI come from the germline V gene. V shed 6 bases and J shed 2 bases, with 11 bases lying between them. The CDR3 is CASRTEDPYEQYF. DNA of the CDR3: TGTGCCAGCAGAACGGAGGACCCCTACGAGCAGTACTTC.

The V call is TRBV11-2, the J call TRBJ2-5; 10 positions agree with TRBD1. The germline V gene has CDR1 SGHAT and CDR2 FQNNGV. This CDR3 has 15 amino acids. J gave up 4 bases and V 1 base, and 3 bases lay outside the gene matches. CDR3 residues: CASSLGDRGVETQYF. The CDR3 DNA follows: TGTGCCAGCAGCTTAGGGGACAGGGGTGTAGAGACCCAGTACTTC. The entire variable domain, with the rest obtained from reference TRBV11-2 and TRBJ2-5, is as follows: EAGVAQSPRYKIIEKRQSVAFWCNPISGHATLYWYQQILGQGPKLLIQFQNNGVVDDSQLPKDRFSAERLKGVDSTLKIQPAKLEDSAVYLCASSLGDRGVETQYFGPGTRLLVL.

The CDR3 coding sequence is TGTGCCAGCACTAGGGAGGTGAACACTGAAGCTTTCTTT. Amino acids: CASTREVNTEAFF. The chain links TRBV9 to TRBJ1-1; D is ambiguous. Germline CDR1 SGDLS, CDR2 YYNGEE. CDR3 length: 13 amino acids. V lost 6 bases and J lost 0, with 9 bases in between.

The table lists this clone with a few counts. The chain joins TRBV6-5 to TRBJ2-1, with a possible D match to TRBD2 (6 bases). V gave up 10 bases and J gave up 1 base, with 14 bases separating them. CDR3 length: 14 amino acids. From germline, CDR1 is MNHEY and CDR2 SVGAGI. In nucleotides, the CDR3 is TGTGCCACGACTAGTGGGCGATCCTACAATGAGCAGTTCTTC. It specifies CATTSGRSYNEQFF.

The chain employs TRBV7-9 and TRBJ2-1; 12 bases agree with TRBD2. With V trimmed by 7 bases and J by 1 base, 2 bases remained unmatched. The CDR3 is made up of 15 amino acids. In germline, CDR1 is SEHNR, CDR2 FQNEAQ (reference sequence). This CDR3 reads CASKLAGGSYNEQFF. CDR3 bases: TGTGCCAGCAAACTAGCGGGGGGTTCCTACAATGAGCAGTTCTTC. Using reference TRBV7-9 and TRBJ2-1 for the parts outside the CDR3, the full variable domain is DTGVSQNPRHKITKRGQNVTFRCDPISEHNRLYWYRQTLGQGPEFLTYFQNEAQLEKSRLLSDRFSAERPKGSFSTLEIQRTEQGDSAMYLCASKLAGGSYNEQFFGPGTRLTVL.

V usage is TRBV9 and J usage is TRBJ2-1, with 10 bases aligning to TRBD2. V gave up 0 bases and J gave up 6 bases; unmatched junction bases: 9. The CDR3 has 17 amino acids. Looked up from germline, CDR1 is SGDLS and CDR2 is YYNGEE. The CDR3 region is CASSVGFSASGSNEQFF. CDR3 coding DNA: TGTGCCAGCAGCGTAGGATTTTCGGCTAGCGGGAGCAATGAGCAGTTCTTC.

Only one count was recorded for this clone. The chain combines TRBV9 with TRBJ2-5; 8 bases match TRBD2. From germline, CDR1 is SGDLS and CDR2 YYNGEE. CDR3 length: 17 amino acids. V gave up 0 bases and J gave up 5 bases; unmatched junction bases: 12. The CDR3 loop reads CASSVDGLALRRETQYF. The DNA for the CDR3 is TGTGCCAGCAGCGTAGACGGACTAGCCCTCCGCAGGGAGACCCAGTACTTC.

The chain employs TRBV5-6 and TRBJ2-3, with 8 bases fitting TRBD2. V dropped 5 bases and J dropped 5; count of bases not matched to a gene: 13. CDR3 length: 16 amino acids. Germline V lookup: CDR1 SGHDT, CDR2 YYEEEE. This CDR3 is CASRSSRGLAGDTQYF. The DNA of the CDR3 is TGTGCCAGCAGGTCGTCGCGAGGTCTAGCGGGAGATACGCAGTATTTT.

V gene TRBV5-6 combines with J gene TRBJ2-5; TRBD1 aligns across 7 bases. Germline V gene lookup returns CDR1 SGHDT and CDR2 YYEEEE. This CDR3 is 14 amino acids long. V dropped 5 bases and J dropped 5; count of bases not matched to a gene: 9. In DNA, the CDR3 is TGTGCCAGCAGTGGGTTAAACAGGGGTGAGACCCAGTACTTC. It yields the protein CASSGLNRGETQYF. The whole variable domain, filled in from reference TRBV5-6 and TRBJ2-5, reads DAGVTQSPTHLIKTRGQQVTLRCSPKSGHDTVSWYQQALGQGPQFIFQYYEEEERQRGNFPDRFSGHQFPNYSSELNVNALLLGDSALYLCASSGLNRGETQYFGPGTRLLVL.

This chain uses TRBV18 with TRBJ1-5, with 11 bases that match TRBD1. J was trimmed by 6 bases and V by 2 bases; bases with no gene match: 3. Germline lookup yields CDR1 KGHSH and CDR2 LQKENI. The CDR3 totals 15 residues. The CDR3 loop is CASSPGQGAGQPQHF. CDR3 DNA sequence: TGTGCCAGCTCACCAGGACAGGGGGCAGGTCAGCCCCAGCATTTT. Based on the CDR3 plus reference TRBV18 and TRBJ1-5, the full variable domain is NAGVMQNPRHLVRRRGQEARLRCSPMKGHSHVYWYRQLPEEGLKFMVYLQKENIIDESGMPKERFSAEFPKEGPSILRIQQVVRGDSAAYFCASSPGQGAGQPQHFGDGTRLSIL.

The chain is built from TRBV9 and TRBJ2-1; TRBD2 matches 9 bases. The V gene end was trimmed by 2 bases and the J gene end by 4 bases; junction bases not matched to a gene: 16. CDR1 is SGDLS and CDR2 is YYNGEE in the germline V gene. The CDR3 runs 19 residues. The DNA for the CDR3 is TGTGCCAGCAGCGTCTCAGCGGGAGGAAGGGGCGGGCTTTACAATGAGCAGTTCTTC. It yields the protein CASSVSAGGRGGLYNEQFF.

This chain links TRBV7-9 with TRBJ2-7; 10 bases line up with TRBD1. This CDR3 is 14 amino acids long. V gave up 7 bases and J gave up 2 bases; unmatched junction bases: 5. Germline V gives CDR1 SEHNR, CDR2 FQNEAQ (reference sequence). CDR3 DNA: TGTGCCAGCACCGCCGGGACAGGGGCCTACGAGCAGTACTTC. Its protein product is CASTAGTGAYEQYF.

The chain is built from TRBV15 and TRBJ1-1; TRBD1 matches at 7 bases. The germline V gene encodes CDR1 LNHNV and CDR2 YYDKDF (reference sequence). This CDR3 has 19 residues. Losses at the gene ends were 1 base for V and 5 bases for J; bases not matched to a gene: 19. CDR3 DNA sequence: TGTGCCACCAGCAGAGTAAGGGTTTACAGGGGTTTTATTAGTACTGAAGCTTTCTTT. Protein sequence: CATSRVRVYRGFISTEAFF.

The chain uses TRBV5-1 and TRBJ2-2; D is uncertain. Germline V gene sequence: CDR1 SGHRS, CDR2 YFSETQ. Trimming shortened V by 3 bases and J by 6 bases, and 12 bases separated the two germline ends. The CDR3 totals 14 residues. CDR3 sequence (DNA): TGCGCCAGCAGCTCTTACCTCTCGGCCGGGGAGCTGTTTTTT. Translating gives CASSSYLSAGELFF.

This chain links TRBV10-2 with TRBJ2-2, with 10 bases aligning to TRBD2. CDR3 length: 15 residues. With 7 bases clipped from V and 2 bases from J, the junction kept 4 bases outside the gene matches. Germline V gives CDR1 WSHSY, CDR2 SAAADI. Written as DNA, the CDR3 is TGCGCCAGCACCCGGACTAGCGGAAACACCGGGGAGCTGTTTTTT. As protein: CASTRTSGNTGELFF.

This chain links TRBV15 with TRBJ1-2; D remains ambiguous. Trimming left V 1 base short and J 8 bases short, with 14 bases between. This CDR3 has 14 amino acids. CDR1 is LNHNV and CDR2 is YYDKDF in the germline V gene (reference sequence). The CDR3 reads CATSRVYTPGGYTF. CDR3 nucleotides: TGTGCCACCAGCAGAGTTTACACCCCGGGAGGCTACACCTTC.

As for this clone: Germline and junction disagree at one end, which may indicate a read error. V usage is TRBV5-1 and J usage is TRBJ1-1, with 9 bases identical to TRBD1. The CDR3 has 14 amino acids. Germline loops: CDR1 SGHRS, CDR2 YFSETQ. The chain's CDR3 is CASRLGQGNTEAFF. In DNA, the CDR3 is TGCGCCAGCAGATTGGGACAGGGGAACACTGAAGCTTTCTTT.

The chain recombines TRBV19 with TRBJ1-2; 11 bases map to TRBD1. J was trimmed by 8 bases and V by 5 bases; bases with no gene match: 4. Germline V lookup: CDR1 LNHDA, CDR2 SQIVND (reference sequence). This CDR3 is built from 13 residues. The CDR3: CASSPRTGGGYTF. The CDR3 DNA sequence: TGTGCCAGTAGTCCCAGGACAGGGGGCGGCTACACCTTC.

The chain couples TRBV21-1 to TRBJ2-7; the table's D gene call, TRBD1, was not cross checked with the DNA. TRBV21-1 is listed as a pseudogene. This CDR3 is built from 15 residues. In DNA, the CDR3 is TGTGCCAGCAGCACTAAAACAGGGGGCTCCTACGAGCAGTACTTC. Translation: CASSTKTGGSYEQYF.

The V call is TRBV2, the J call TRBJ1-5, with D perhaps TRBD1 (6 bases). V lost 4 bases, J lost 4 bases, and 14 bases lay in between. Looked up from germline, CDR1 is SNHLY and CDR2 is FYNNEI. The CDR3 is 15 amino acids. The CDR3: CASSGVGASNQPQHF. The DNA of the CDR3 is TGTGCCAGCAGTGGGGTGGGGGCCTCAAATCAGCCCCAGCATTTT.

The gene calls are TRBV10-1 and TRBJ2-7; TRBD1 matches at 7 bases. The V gene end was trimmed by 7 bases and the J gene end by 0 bases; junction bases not matched to a gene: 9. The length of the CDR3 is 15 residues. The germline gives CDR1 WNHNN, CDR2 SYGVQD (reference sequence). The CDR3 DNA reads as TGCGCCAGCAAGGGTCGCCGACAGGGCTCCTACGAGCAGTACTTC. Translation: CASKGRRQGSYEQYF.

This chain connects TRBV7-2 to TRBJ1-2, with D unclear. Germline CDR1 and CDR2: SGHTA and FQGNSA. Trimming cost V 5 bases and J 4 bases, with 20 bases left between them. This CDR3 region has 16 residues. The CDR3 nucleotides are TGTGCCAGCAGCCTCACGTTAAGGGAGACCCTCTATGGCTACACCTTC. Protein: CASSLTLRETLYGYTF.

The chain uses TRBV19 and TRBJ1-3, with 8 bases fitting TRBD1. The V and J ends lost 8 bases and 4 bases, in that order; junction bases with no gene match: 1. Per the germline V gene, CDR1 is LNHDA and CDR2 is SQIVND (reference sequence). This CDR3 comprises 12 residues. The CDR3 loop is CASGTGGNTIYF. CDR3 DNA sequence: TGTGCCAGTGGGACAGGAGGAAACACCATATATTTT. The whole variable domain, filled in from reference TRBV19 and TRBJ1-3, reads DGGITQSPKYLFRKEGQNVTLSCEQNLNHDAMYWYRQDPGQGLRLIYYSQIVNDFQKGDIAEGYSVSREKKESFPLTVTSAQKNPTAFYLCASGTGGNTIYFGEGSWLTVV.

The genes are TRBV28 and TRBJ1-1, with D possibly being TRBD1 (6 bases). This CDR3 is 16 amino acids long. Trimming cost V 3 bases and J 1 base, with 15 bases left between them. Per germline, CDR1 MDHEN and CDR2 SYDVKM. The CDR3 coding sequence is TGTGCCAGCAGTTTGGACAGTACTAATCGGAACACTGAAGCTTTCTTT. This encodes CASSLDSTNRNTEAFF.

The chain carries TRBV4-1 and TRBJ1-4; unclear D gene. The CDR3 runs to 15 residues. Germline V CDR1 and CDR2: MGHRA, YSYEKL. The V end was cut by 2 bases, the J end by 10 bases, with 17 bases between. CDR3 residues: CASSQTAGFSGKLFF. CDR3 sequence (DNA): TGCGCCAGCAGCCAAACTGCGGGTTTCTCTGGAAAACTGTTTTTT.

The chain joins TRBV7-9 to TRBJ1-2; 11 bases are shared with TRBD1. J lost 7 bases, V lost 4 bases, and 2 bases had no gene match. Germline loops: CDR1 SEHNR, CDR2 FQNEAQ (reference sequence). This CDR3 has 13 residues. CDR3 nucleotide sequence: TGTGCCAGCAGCTACGGGACAGGGGGTGGCTACACCTTC. Residues: CASSYGTGGGYTF.

The chain joins TRBV28 to TRBJ1-6, with D unclear. The germline gives CDR1 MDHEN, CDR2 SYDVKM. V lost 7 bases, J lost 0 bases, and 10 bases lay in between. The CDR3 extends over 15 amino acids. DNA of the CDR3: TGTGCCAGCAAATCTAAGAGCTCCTATAATTCACCCCTCCACTTT. This encodes CASKSKSSYNSPLHF.

This clone has more than one count but fewer than ten. The rearrangement uses TRBV5-1 and TRBJ2-2; 9 bases fit TRBD1. The CDR3 consists of 15 residues. V trimming: 4 bases; J trimming: 4 bases; junction bases outside the gene matches: 5. Germline V CDR1 and CDR2: SGHRS, YFSETQ. CDR3 protein: CASSPGTGTTGELFF. CDR3 in DNA: TGCGCCAGCAGCCCCGGGACAGGGACCACCGGGGAGCTGTTTTTT. Variable domain in full (rest from reference TRBV5-1 and TRBJ2-2): KAGVTQTPRYLIKTRGQQVTLSCSPISGHRSVSWYQQTPGQGLQFLFEYFSETQRNKGNFPGRFSGRQFSNSRSEMNVSTLELGDSALYLCASSPGTGTTGELFFGEGSRLTVL.

CDR3 in amino acids: CASSVGQGTEAFF. The CDR3 DNA follows: TGTGCCAGCAGCGTCGGACAGGGGACTGAAGCTTTCTTT. The chain employs TRBV11-3 and TRBJ1-1; 9 bases are shared with TRBD1. The CDR3 extends over 13 amino acids. CDR1 and CDR2 (germline): SGHNT, YENEEA. The junction had 3 bases not matched to a gene; V was cut back by 5 bases and J by 5 bases.

V usage is TRBV14 and J usage is TRBJ1-6; 8 nucleotides match TRBD1. The CDR3 sequence is 16 residues long. CDR1 is SGHDN and CDR2 is FVKESK in the germline V gene. Trimming cost V 3 bases and J 7 bases; bases outside gene matches: 8. The CDR3 DNA follows: TGTGCCAGCAGCCAGGACAGGGTGGGGGTCAATTCACCCCTCCACTTT. It specifies CASSQDRVGVNSPLHF.